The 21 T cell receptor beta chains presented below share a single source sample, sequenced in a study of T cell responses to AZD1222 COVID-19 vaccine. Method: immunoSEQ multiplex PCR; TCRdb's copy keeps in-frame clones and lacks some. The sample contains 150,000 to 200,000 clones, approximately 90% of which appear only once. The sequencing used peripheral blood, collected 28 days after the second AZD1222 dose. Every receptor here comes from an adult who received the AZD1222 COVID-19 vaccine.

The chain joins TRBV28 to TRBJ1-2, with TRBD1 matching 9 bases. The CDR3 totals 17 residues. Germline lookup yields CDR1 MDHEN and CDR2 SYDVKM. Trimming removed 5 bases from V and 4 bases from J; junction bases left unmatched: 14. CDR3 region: CASSPLGTGLKFYGYTF. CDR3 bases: TGTGCCAGCAGTCCCCTAGGGACAGGGTTAAAATTCTATGGCTACACCTTC.

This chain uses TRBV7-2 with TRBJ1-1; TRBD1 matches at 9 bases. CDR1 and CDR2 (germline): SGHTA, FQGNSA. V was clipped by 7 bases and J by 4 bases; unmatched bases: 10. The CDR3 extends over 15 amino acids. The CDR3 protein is CASTPGTGFRTEAFF. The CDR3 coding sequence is TGTGCCAGCACCCCTGGGACAGGGTTTCGCACTGAAGCTTTCTTT. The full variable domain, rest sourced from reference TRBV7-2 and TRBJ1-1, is GAGVSQSPSNKVTEKGKDVELRCDPISGHTALYWYRQSLGQGLEFLIYFQGNSAPDKSGLPSDRFSAERTGGSVSTLTIQRTQQEDSAVYLCASTPGTGFRTEAFFGQGTRLTVV.

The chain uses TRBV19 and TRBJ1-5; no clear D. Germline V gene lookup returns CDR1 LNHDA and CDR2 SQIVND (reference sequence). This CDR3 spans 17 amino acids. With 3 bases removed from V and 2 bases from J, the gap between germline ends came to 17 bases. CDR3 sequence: CASSMLHSRVGNQPQHF. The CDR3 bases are TGTGCCAGTAGTATGTTGCACTCCCGGGTAGGCAATCAGCCCCAGCATTTT.

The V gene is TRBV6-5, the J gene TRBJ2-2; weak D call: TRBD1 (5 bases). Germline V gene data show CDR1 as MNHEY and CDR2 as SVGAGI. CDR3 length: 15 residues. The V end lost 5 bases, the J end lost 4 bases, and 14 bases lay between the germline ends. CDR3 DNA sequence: TGTGCCAGCAGTCAATGGGGCGTCGCCACCGGGGAGCTGTTTTTT. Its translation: CASSQWGVATGELFF.

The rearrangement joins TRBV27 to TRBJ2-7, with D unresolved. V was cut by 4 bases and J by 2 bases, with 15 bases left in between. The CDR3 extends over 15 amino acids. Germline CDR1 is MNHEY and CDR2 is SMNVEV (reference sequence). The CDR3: CASSSDVATAYEQYF. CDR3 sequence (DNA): TGTGCCAGCAGTTCGGACGTGGCCACAGCCTACGAGCAGTACTTC.

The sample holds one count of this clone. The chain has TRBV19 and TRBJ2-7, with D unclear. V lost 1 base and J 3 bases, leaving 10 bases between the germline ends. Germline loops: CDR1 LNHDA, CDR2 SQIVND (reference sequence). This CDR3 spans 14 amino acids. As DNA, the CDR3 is TGTGCCAGTAGTATAGCCCGCGGTTACTACGAGCAGTACTTC. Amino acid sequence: CASSIARGYYEQYF. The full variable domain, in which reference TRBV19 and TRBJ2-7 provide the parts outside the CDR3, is DGGITQSPKYLFRKEGQNVTLSCEQNLNHDAMYWYRQDPGQGLRLIYYSQIVNDFQKGDIAEGYSVSREKKESFPLTVTSAQKNPTAFYLCASSIARGYYEQYFGPGTRLTVT.

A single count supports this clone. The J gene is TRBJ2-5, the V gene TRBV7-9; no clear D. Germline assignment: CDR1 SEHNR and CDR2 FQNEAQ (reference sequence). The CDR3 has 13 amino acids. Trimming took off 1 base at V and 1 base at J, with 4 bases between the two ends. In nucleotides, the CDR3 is TGTGCCAGCAGCTTAGTAGGCCAAGAGACCCAGTACTTC. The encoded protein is CASSLVGQETQYF. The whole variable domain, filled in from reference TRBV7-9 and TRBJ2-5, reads DTGVSQNPRHKITKRGQNVTFRCDPISEHNRLYWYRQTLGQGPEFLTYFQNEAQLEKSRLLSDRFSAERPKGSFSTLEIQRTEQGDSAMYLCASSLVGQETQYFGPGTRLLVL.

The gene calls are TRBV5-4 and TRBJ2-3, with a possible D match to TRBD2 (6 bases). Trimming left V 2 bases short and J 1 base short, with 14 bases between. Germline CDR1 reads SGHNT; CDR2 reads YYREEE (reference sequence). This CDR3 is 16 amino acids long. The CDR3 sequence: CASSFGLQEGTDTQYF. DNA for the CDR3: TGTGCCAGCAGCTTTGGACTACAGGAGGGCACAGATACGCAGTATTTT.

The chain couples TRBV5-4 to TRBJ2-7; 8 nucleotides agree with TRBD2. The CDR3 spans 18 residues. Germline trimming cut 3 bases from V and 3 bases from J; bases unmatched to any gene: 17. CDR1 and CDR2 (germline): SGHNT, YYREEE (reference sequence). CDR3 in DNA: TGTGCCAGCAGCTCTCGAGGGGGGAGCGGGAGCCATTTCTACGAGCAGTACTTC. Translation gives CASSSRGGSGSHFYEQYF.

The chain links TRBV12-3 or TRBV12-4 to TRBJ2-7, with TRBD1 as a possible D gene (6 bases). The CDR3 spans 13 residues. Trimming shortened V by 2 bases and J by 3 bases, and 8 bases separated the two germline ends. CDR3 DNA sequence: TGTGCCAGCAGTTTACGGACAGTCTACGAGCAGTACTTC. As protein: CASSLRTVYEQYF.

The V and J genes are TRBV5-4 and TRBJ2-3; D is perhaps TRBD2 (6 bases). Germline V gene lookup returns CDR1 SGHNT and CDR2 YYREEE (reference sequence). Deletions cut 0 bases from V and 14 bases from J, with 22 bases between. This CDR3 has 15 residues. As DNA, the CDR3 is TGTGCCAGCAGCTTGGAGGTGGTCGGGACTTTATCATGGTATTTT. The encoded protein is CASSLEVVGTLSWYF.

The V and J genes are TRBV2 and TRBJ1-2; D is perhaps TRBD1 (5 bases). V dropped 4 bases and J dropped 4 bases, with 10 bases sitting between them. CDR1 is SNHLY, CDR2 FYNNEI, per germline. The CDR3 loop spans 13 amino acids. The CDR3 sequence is CASSVQGSYGYTF. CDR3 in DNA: TGTGCCAGCAGTGTTCAGGGTAGCTATGGCTACACCTTC.

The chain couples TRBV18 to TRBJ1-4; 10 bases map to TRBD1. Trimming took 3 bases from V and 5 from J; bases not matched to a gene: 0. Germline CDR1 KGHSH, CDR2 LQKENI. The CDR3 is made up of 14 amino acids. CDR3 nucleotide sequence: TGTGCCAGCTCACCGGGACAGGGGAATGAAAAACTGTTTTTT. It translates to CASSPGQGNEKLFF. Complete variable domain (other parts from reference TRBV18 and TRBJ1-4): NAGVMQNPRHLVRRRGQEARLRCSPMKGHSHVYWYRQLPEEGLKFMVYLQKENIIDESGMPKERFSAEFPKEGPSILRIQQVVRGDSAAYFCASSPGQGNEKLFFGSGTQLSVL.

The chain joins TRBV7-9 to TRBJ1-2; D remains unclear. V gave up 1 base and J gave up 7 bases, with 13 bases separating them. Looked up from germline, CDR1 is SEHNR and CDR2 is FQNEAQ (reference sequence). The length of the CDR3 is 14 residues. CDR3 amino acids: CASSLDISDFGYTF. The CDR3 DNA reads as TGTGCCAGCAGCTTAGATATATCCGACTTTGGCTACACCTTC.

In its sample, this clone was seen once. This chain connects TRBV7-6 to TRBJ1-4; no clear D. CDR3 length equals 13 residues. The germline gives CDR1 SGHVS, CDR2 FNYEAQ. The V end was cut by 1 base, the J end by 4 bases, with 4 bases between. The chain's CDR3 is CASSLGYNEKLFF. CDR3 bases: TGTGCCAGCAGCTTAGGGTATAATGAAAAACTGTTTTTT.

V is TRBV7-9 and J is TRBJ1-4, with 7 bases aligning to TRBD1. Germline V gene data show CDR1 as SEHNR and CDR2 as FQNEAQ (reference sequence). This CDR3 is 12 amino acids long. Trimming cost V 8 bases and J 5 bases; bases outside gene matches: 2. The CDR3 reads CASRDSNEKLFF. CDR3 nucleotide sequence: TGTGCCAGCCGGGACAGCAATGAAAAACTGTTTTTT.

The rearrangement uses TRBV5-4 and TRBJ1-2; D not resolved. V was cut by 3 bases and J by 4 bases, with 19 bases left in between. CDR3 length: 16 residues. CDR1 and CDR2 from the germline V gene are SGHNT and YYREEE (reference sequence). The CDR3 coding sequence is TGTGCCAGCAGCTCTTTTGCCAGGATGACTGGCTATGGCTACACCTTC. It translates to CASSSFARMTGYGYTF.

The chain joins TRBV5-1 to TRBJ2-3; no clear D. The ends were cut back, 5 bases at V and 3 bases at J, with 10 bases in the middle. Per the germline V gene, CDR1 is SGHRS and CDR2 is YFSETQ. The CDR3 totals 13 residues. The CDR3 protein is CASSYGKTDTQYF. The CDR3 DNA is TGCGCCAGCAGTTACGGAAAAACAGATACGCAGTATTTT.

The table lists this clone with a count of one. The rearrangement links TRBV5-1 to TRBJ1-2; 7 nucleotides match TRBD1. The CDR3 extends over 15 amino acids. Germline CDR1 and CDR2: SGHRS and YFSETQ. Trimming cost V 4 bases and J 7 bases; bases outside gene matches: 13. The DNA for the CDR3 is TGCGCCAGCAGCCCGGGACAGCAATATAGCGGTGGCTACACCTTC. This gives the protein CASSPGQQYSGGYTF.

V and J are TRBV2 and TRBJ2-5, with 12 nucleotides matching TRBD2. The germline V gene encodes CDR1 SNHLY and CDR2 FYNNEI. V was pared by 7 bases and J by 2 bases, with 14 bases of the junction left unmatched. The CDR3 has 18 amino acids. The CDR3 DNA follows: TGTGCCAGCATGGAACTAGCGGGGGGCCGCGCCAAACAAGAGACCCAGTACTTC. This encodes CASMELAGGRAKQETQYF.

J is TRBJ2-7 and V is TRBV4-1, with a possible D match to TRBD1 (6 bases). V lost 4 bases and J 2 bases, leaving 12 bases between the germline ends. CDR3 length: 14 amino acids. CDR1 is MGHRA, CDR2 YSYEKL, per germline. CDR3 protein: CASSPGPGAYEQYF. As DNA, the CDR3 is TGCGCCAGCAGCCCCGGACCAGGGGCCTACGAGCAGTACTTC.